These T cell receptor beta chains were read from a single sample in a study of T cells after yellow fever vaccination. Using its own MiXCR run on the 5' RACE reads, TCRdb lists one record per CDR3 protein. The repertoire holds about 630,000 distinct CDR3 sequences, with 9% to 15% as singletons. The sample in question was PBMCs, obtained on the day of the yellow fever booster vaccination. All receptors derive from a man in his thirties or forties who received the YFV17D yellow fever vaccine. CDR3s include the opening cysteine and the closing phenylalanine or tryptophan. D genes are given only for firm matches. Clone sizes are given selectively: once, few, many, or a class where the clone is expanded.

V gene,J gene,D gene,clone size,CDR3 DNA,CDR3 protein
TRBV19,TRBJ2-7,TRBD2,few,TGTGCCAGTAGTCGGGAGGGCCATAACGAGCAGTACTTC,CASSREGHNEQYF
TRBV28,TRBJ1-1,.,.,TGTGCCAGCAGTTTAGCCACGCTTGAAGCTTTCTTT,CASSLATLEAFF
TRBV3-1,TRBJ2-2,TRBD2,few,TGTGCCAGCCGGACCCGGGGGGTTACCGGGGAGCTGTTTTTT,CASRTRGVTGELFF
TRBV25-1,TRBJ2-1,TRBD2,.,TGTGCCAGCAGTGTGGGCGGGAGCCGGGATGAGCAGTTCTTC,CASSVGGSRDEQFF
TRBV7-4,TRBJ1-4,.,few,TGTGCCAGCAGCCTCAAATGGGGGTATCCTGCAACTAATGAAAAACTGTTTTTT,CASSLKWGYPATNEKLFF
TRBV4-1,TRBJ2-7,TRBD2,.,TGCGCCAGCAGCCTAGAGGGACTAGCGGGGGCCTACGAGCAGTACTTC,CASSLEGLAGAYEQYF
TRBV11-2,TRBJ2-4,TRBD2,.,TGTGCCAGCAGCTTAGTGTTGACTAGCGGGAACCAACTTCAGTACTTC,CASSLVLTSGNQLQYF
TRBV9,TRBJ2-5,TRBD2,.,TGTGCCAGCAGCGCCAAACTAGCGGGAGACTCGACCCAGTACTTC,CASSAKLAGDSTQYF
TRBV6-5,TRBJ2-7,TRBD2,few,TGTGCCAGCAGTTACCTCTCTAGCGGGAATCGGGACGAGCAGTACTTC,CASSYLSSGNRDEQYF
TRBV11-2,TRBJ2-7,.,few,TGTGCCAGCAGCTCTCGTTCAGGGCTCAACGAGCAGTACTTC,CASSSRSGLNEQYF
TRBV20-1,TRBJ2-3,TRBD2,.,TGCAGTGCTGATTATAGCGGGGGCACAGATACGCAGTATTTT,CSADYSGGTDTQYF
TRBV29-1,TRBJ2-7,.,.,TGCAGCGCGACAGCTTACTACGAGCAGTACTTC,CSATAYYEQYF
TRBV29-1,TRBJ2-1,.,few,TGCAGCGTTCCCTTGACAGGAGGATACAATGAGCAGTTCTTC,CSVPLTGGYNEQFF
TRBV6-1,TRBJ1-3,.,many,TGTGCCAGCATCGGGGCAGGCTCTGGAAACACCATATATTTT,CASIGAGSGNTIYF
TRBV28,TRBJ2-1,TRBD1,few,TGTGCCAGCAGTTTCCGGGACAGGCCTTACAATGAGCAGTTCTTC,CASSFRDRPYNEQFF
TRBV5-1,TRBJ2-5,TRBD2,.,TGCGCCAGCAGCGCTCGGGGAGGGCCAAGGGAGACCCAGTACTTC,CASSARGGPRETQYF
TRBV6-2/TRBV6-3,TRBJ2-1,TRBD2,few,TGTGCCAGCAGTTACTCAAGTTGGGGACTAGCGGGAGCAGGGTTTAAAAATGAGCAGTTCTTC,CASSYSSWGLAGAGFKNEQFF
TRBV20-1,TRBJ2-7,TRBD2,few,TGCAGTGCAGCCGAACCTAGCGGGAACTACGAGCAGTACTTC,CSAAEPSGNYEQYF
TRBV9,TRBJ2-5,.,.,TGTGCCAGCAGCTCTTACGCTGGAGGAGAGACCCAGTACTTC,CASSSYAGGETQYF
TRBV28,TRBJ2-1,TRBD1,.,TGTGCCAGCACTACCCCGGGACAGGGTCGGTTCTTC,CASTTPGQGRFF
TRBV25-1,TRBJ1-6,.,once,TGTGCCAGCAGGAGTCCAGGGAATAATTCACCCCTCCACTTT,CASRSPGNNSPLHF
TRBV2,TRBJ2-3,.,few,TGTGCCAGCACTGATAGCGGAGTCACAGATACGCAGTATTTT,CASTDSGVTDTQYF
TRBV15,TRBJ1-4,.,.,TGTGCCACCAGCAGTGACATCAGCGGCCGAGGGAAACTGTTTTTT,CATSSDISGRGKLFF